This TCR beta chain was sequenced for a study of Ad26.COV2.S vaccination and SARS-CoV-2 variants. As for the study in general: Enrollment placed the donor in the COV1001 Ad26.COV2.S trial arm. Donor got 5x10^10 or 1x10^11 viral particles of Ad26.COV2.S. Study-wide findings and caveats: Responses of spike-specific T cells (both CD8+ and CD4+) reportedly showed substantial breadth after vaccination.

Produced via immunoSEQ multiplex PCR; TCRdb's table is partial and in-frame only. The sample shows hundreds of thousands of clones, about 88% of them seen only once. Treatment here: roughly 18 received Ad26.COV2.S at low or high dose, single or two shots; about 5 received placebo; per-sample allocation not given. After the first vaccine or placebo injection, samples were drawn on day 63. This clone came up a few times. Its antigen is unidentified. V lost 1 base, J lost 0 bases, and 14 bases stayed unmatched. This CDR3 spans 20 amino acids. Germline assignment: CDR1 LGHNA and CDR2 YSLEER. The chain is built from TRBV4-3 and TRBJ2-2, with 7 positions matching TRBD2. The sample here was peripheral blood, taken in a trial of Ad26.COV2.S vaccine versus placebo. The TCR sequence derives from a person aged 18-60 years who received the Ad26.COV2.S COVID-19 vaccine or a placebo. The CDR3 loop reads CASSQVSGASGATNTGELFF. The CDR3 nucleotides are TGCGCCAGCAGCCAAGTTAGCGGTGCTAGCGGAGCAACGAACACCGGGGAGCTGTTTTTT.